The next 19 T cell receptor beta chains were all read from a single sample in a study of shared T cell receptors in the human thymus. Data came from immunoSEQ multiplex PCR; TCRdb stores just in-frame clones and leaves some out. The table includes approximately 580,000 clones, roughly 74% detected once. These same data were also listed under a study on human thymus T cells.

The sample was thymocytes. These receptors all stem from a boy under two years old with a congenital heart defect.

This clone has more than one count but fewer than ten. V is TRBV28 and J is TRBJ1-4; TRBD1 agrees at 9 bases. The junction had 13 bases not matched to a gene; V was cut back by 6 bases and J by 5 bases. CDR3 length: 17 residues. Germline V gene data show CDR1 as MDHEN and CDR2 as SYDVKM. CDR3 bases: TGTGCCAGCAGGGCGGGGACAGGGATGAACTACAATGAAAAACTGTTTTTT. Residues: CASRAGTGMNYNEKLFF.

This clone was seen more than once but under ten times. The V and J genes are TRBV5-6 and TRBJ2-1; 8 nucleotides agree with TRBD2. The V and J ends lost 0 bases and 7 bases, in that order; junction bases with no gene match: 6. CDR3 size: 15 residues. Germline V gives CDR1 SGHDT, CDR2 YYEEEE. The CDR3 spells CASSLAHREGNEQFF. CDR3 nucleotides: TGTGCCAGCAGCTTGGCTCACCGGGAGGGTAATGAGCAGTTCTTC.

The table lists this clone with a count of one. DNA for the CDR3: TGTGCCAGCAGCCCCCCGGGGTCTTACTACGAGCAGTACTTC. Protein sequence: CASSPPGSYYEQYF. The chain employs TRBV9 and TRBJ2-7, with D possibly matching TRBD2 (5 bases). Germline CDR1 reads SGDLS; CDR2 reads YYNGEE. Trimming removed 4 bases at V and 3 bases at J, with 14 bases between. This CDR3 has 14 amino acids. Variable domain in full (rest from reference TRBV9 and TRBJ2-7): DSGVTQTPKHLITATGQRVTLRCSPRSGDLSVYWYQQSLDQGLQFLIQYYNGEERAKGNILERFSAQQFPDLHSELNLSSLELGDSALYFCASSPPGSYYEQYFGPGTRLTVT.

V is TRBV12-5 and J is TRBJ1-1; D is perhaps TRBD1 (5 bases). There are 16 residues in the CDR3. V dropped 1 base and J dropped 1 base, with 13 bases sitting between them. CDR1 LGHNT and CDR2 FRNRAP come from the germline V gene. This CDR3 is CASGLAHGGANTEAFF. The DNA of the CDR3 is TGTGCTAGTGGTTTGGCCCACGGAGGGGCGAACACTGAAGCTTTCTTT.

This clone has just a few counts. The V gene is TRBV10-1, the J gene TRBJ2-5, with 7 bases fitting TRBD2. Germline lookup yields CDR1 WNHNN and CDR2 SYGVQD (reference sequence). The ends lost 3 bases at V and 3 bases at J; junction bases unmatched: 13. This CDR3 spans 17 amino acids. CDR3 residues: CASSDPPGGPQEETQYF. CDR3 nucleotides: TGCGCCAGCAGTGACCCCCCGGGAGGCCCCCAAGAAGAGACCCAGTACTTC.

V gene TRBV9 combines with J gene TRBJ2-7; 15 bases fit TRBD2. CDR1 is SGDLS and CDR2 is YYNGEE in the germline V gene. V dropped 3 bases and J dropped 4; count of bases not matched to a gene: 8. The CDR3 runs to 17 residues. The CDR3 nucleotides read TGTGCCAGCAGCGCGGGACTAGCGGGAGGAGGGGGATACGAGCAGTACTTC. This translates into CASSAGLAGGGGYEQYF.

The rearrangement joins TRBV11-2 to TRBJ1-1; 7 bases line up with TRBD1. The CDR3 contains 16 residues. The germline V gene encodes CDR1 SGHAT and CDR2 FQNNGV. V dropped 5 bases and J dropped 0; count of bases not matched to a gene: 9. The CDR3 loop is CASSGRQGGMNTEAFF. The CDR3 coding sequence is TGTGCCAGCAGCGGCCGACAGGGTGGAATGAACACTGAAGCTTTCTTT.

The chain combines TRBV19 with TRBJ1-2; TRBD1 might be the D (5 bases). This CDR3 has 16 residues. Trimming pared 7 bases from V and 2 bases from J, leaving 20 bases between. The germline V gene encodes CDR1 LNHDA and CDR2 SQIVND (reference sequence). The CDR3 DNA follows: TGTGCCAGTACCCCTAGGGGCCCTCAGCGAAACTATGGCTACACCTTC. Translating it yields CASTPRGPQRNYGYTF.

The chain couples TRBV25-1 to TRBJ2-1, with TRBD1 identical over 10 bases. The CDR3 totals 15 residues. The junction had 8 bases not matched to a gene; V was cut back by 6 bases and J by 6 bases. The germline gives CDR1 MGHDK, CDR2 SYGVNS. This CDR3 is CASRKIGTGVNEQFF. CDR3 DNA sequence: TGTGCCAGCAGGAAAATCGGGACAGGGGTCAATGAGCAGTTCTTC.

This clone was seen just once. The chain recombines TRBV11-2 with TRBJ2-7, with D possibly matching TRBD2 (5 bases). Deletions cut 4 bases from V and 2 bases from J, with 24 bases between. The V gene's germline CDR1 is SGHAT and CDR2 FQNNGV. The CDR3 extends over 18 amino acids. The CDR3 loop reads CASSSLSIPGSRAYEQYF. The CDR3 DNA is TGTGCCAGCAGCTCCCTATCTATCCCGGGATCCCGGGCCTACGAGCAGTACTTC.

V and J are TRBV6-1 and TRBJ1-5; TRBD1 aligns across 7 bases. Germline-derived CDR1 and CDR2 are MNHNS and SASEGT. V trimming: 8 bases; J trimming: 6 bases; junction bases outside the gene matches: 7. There are 13 residues in the CDR3. The CDR3 loop is CASSTGPGQPQHF. The CDR3 coding sequence is TGTGCCAGCTCGACAGGGCCCGGTCAGCCCCAGCATTTT.

The rearrangement uses TRBV7-2 and TRBJ2-3; 10 bases are a match to TRBD2. V lost 4 bases and J lost 0; bases outside the gene matches: 13. This CDR3 comprises 19 residues. Germline V gene data show CDR1 as SGHTA and CDR2 as FQGNSA. The chain's CDR3 is CASSSPGTSEDTSTDTQYF. For the CDR3, the DNA is TGTGCCAGCAGCTCGCCCGGGACTAGCGAAGATACTAGCACAGATACGCAGTATTTT.

The chain couples TRBV10-3 to TRBJ1-3, with 7 bases identical to TRBD1. The V gene end was trimmed by 2 bases and the J gene end by 3 bases; junction bases not matched to a gene: 7. CDR1 is ENHRY and CDR2 is SYGVKD in the germline V gene. There are 16 residues in the CDR3. This chain's CDR3 is CAISERGQSVGNTIYF. CDR3 nucleotides: TGTGCCATCAGTGAGCGGGGACAGTCCGTTGGAAACACCATATATTTT.

CDR3 residues: CASSRWGLAEVYEQYF. The CDR3 DNA is TGTGCCAGCAGCCGATGGGGACTAGCGGAGGTCTACGAGCAGTACTTC. The chain couples TRBV11-3 to TRBJ2-7, with 11 bases that match TRBD2. The CDR3 length is 16 residues. Looked up from germline, CDR1 is SGHNT and CDR2 is YENEEA. With 5 bases clipped from V and 3 bases from J, the junction kept 9 bases outside the gene matches.

The CDR3 is CATSRDLYAGAYNEQFF. The CDR3 bases are TGTGCCACCAGCAGAGATCTTTACGCGGGAGCTTACAATGAGCAGTTCTTC. The chain couples TRBV15 to TRBJ2-1; TRBD2 aligns across 7 bases. V lost 0 bases, J lost 4 bases, and 9 bases stayed unmatched. Looked up from germline, CDR1 is LNHNV and CDR2 is YYDKDF (reference sequence). The CDR3 contains 17 residues.

The V and J genes are TRBV4-3 and TRBJ2-3, with D maybe TRBD2 (6 bases). This CDR3 has 16 amino acids. Germline lookup yields CDR1 LGHNA and CDR2 YSLEER. Trimming cost V 1 base and J 3 bases, with 14 bases left between them. Here the CDR3 reads CASSQAPGEGTDTQYF. Written as DNA, the CDR3 is TGCGCCAGCAGCCAAGCTCCGGGAGAGGGTACAGATACGCAGTATTTT.

This rearrangement joins TRBV30 to TRBJ2-1; TRBD1 matches 7 bases. V lost 6 bases to trimming and J lost 5 bases; unmatched junction nucleotides: 7. From germline, CDR1 is GTSNPN and CDR2 SVGIG (reference sequence). The CDR3 length is 13 residues. For the CDR3, the DNA is TGTGCCTGCCATTCACAGGGGAACAATGAGCAGTTCTTC. It translates to CACHSQGNNEQFF.

This chain uses TRBV27 with TRBJ2-1; 9 positions agree with TRBD2. The CDR3 runs to 21 residues. Germline-derived CDR1 and CDR2 are MNHEY and SMNVEV (reference sequence). Trimming took 7 bases from V and 3 from J; bases not matched to a gene: 25. Here the CDR3 reads CASKFRHEDSIAGAVYNEQFF. For the CDR3, the DNA is TGTGCCAGCAAATTTCGACACGAGGACAGCATAGCGGGAGCGGTCTACAATGAGCAGTTCTTC.

V and J are TRBV5-1 and TRBJ2-2; possibly TRBD1 for D (6 bases). The CDR3 has 19 residues. In germline, CDR1 is SGHRS, CDR2 YFSETQ. Trimming shortened V by 4 bases and J by 4 bases, and 26 bases separated the two germline ends. CDR3 coding DNA: TGCGCCAGCAGCCCCCGAGGGGCTAAAGGGGGACAAGGCACCGGGGAGCTGTTTTTT. It codes for CASSPRGAKGGQGTGELFF.